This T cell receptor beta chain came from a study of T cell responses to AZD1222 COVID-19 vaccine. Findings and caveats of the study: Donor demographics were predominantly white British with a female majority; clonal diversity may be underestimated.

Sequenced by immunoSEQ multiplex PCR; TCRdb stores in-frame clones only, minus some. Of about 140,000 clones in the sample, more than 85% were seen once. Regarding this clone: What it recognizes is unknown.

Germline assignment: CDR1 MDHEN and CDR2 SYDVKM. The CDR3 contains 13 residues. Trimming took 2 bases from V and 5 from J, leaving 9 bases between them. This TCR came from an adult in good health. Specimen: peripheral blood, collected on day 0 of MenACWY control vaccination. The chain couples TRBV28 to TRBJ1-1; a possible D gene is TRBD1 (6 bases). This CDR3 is CASSLGQGTEAFF. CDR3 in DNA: TGTGCCAGCAGTTTAGGGCAGGGGACTGAAGCTTTCTTT.